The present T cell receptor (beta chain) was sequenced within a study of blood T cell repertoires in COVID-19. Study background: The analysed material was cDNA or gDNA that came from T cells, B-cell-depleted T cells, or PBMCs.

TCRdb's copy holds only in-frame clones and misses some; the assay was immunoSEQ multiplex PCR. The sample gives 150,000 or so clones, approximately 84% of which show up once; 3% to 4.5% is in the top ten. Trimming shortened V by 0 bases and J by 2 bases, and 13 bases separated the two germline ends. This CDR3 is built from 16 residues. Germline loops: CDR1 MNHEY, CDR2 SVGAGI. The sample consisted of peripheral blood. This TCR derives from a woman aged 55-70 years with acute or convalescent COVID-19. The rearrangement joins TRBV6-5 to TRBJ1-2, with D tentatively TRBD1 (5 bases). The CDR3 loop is CASSYSRSDMNYGYTF. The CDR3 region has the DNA TGTGCCAGCAGTTACTCGAGGTCGGACATGAACTATGGCTACACCTTC.